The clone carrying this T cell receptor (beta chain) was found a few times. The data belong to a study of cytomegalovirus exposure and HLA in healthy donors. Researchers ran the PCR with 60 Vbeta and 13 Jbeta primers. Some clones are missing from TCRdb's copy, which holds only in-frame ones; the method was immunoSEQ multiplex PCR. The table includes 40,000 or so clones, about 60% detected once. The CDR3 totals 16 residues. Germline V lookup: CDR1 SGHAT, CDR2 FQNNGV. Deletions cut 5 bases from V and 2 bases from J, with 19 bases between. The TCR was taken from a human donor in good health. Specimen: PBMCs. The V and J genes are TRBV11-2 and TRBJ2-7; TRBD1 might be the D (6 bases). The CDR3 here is CASSPLRRTAAYEQYF. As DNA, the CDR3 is TGTGCCAGCAGCCCACTTCGCCGGACAGCGGCCTACGAGCAGTACTTC.